This T cell receptor beta chain was captured by sequencing in a study of shared clonotypes between healthy human individuals (dated by TCRdb to between 2020 and 2021). For the wider study: The cohort included a few men and two women between 18 and 49 years of age. Blood TCR repertoires of five healthy adults were deeply sequenced to estimate repertoire size and the extent of clonotype sharing between individuals. For each donor, CD4 naive and CD4 memory were each run on three plates, CD8 naive on two plates, and CD8 memory on one plate. To increase sequencing depth and limit assay-specific biases, TCR repertoire library preparation and sequencing were carried out by different laboratories using diverse techniques. Between about 0.85 and 9.5 billion PBMCs per donor were obtained by leukapheresis. Broader findings and caveats from the paper: Clonotypes shared by all four sorted-subset donors showed higher generation probabilities than non-shared clonotypes. Based on pairwise subsampling, the degree of clonotype sharing among donors was expected to be affected by sequencing depth. The small number of donors limited the genetic and exposure-history diversity represented. Even with the large sequencing depth, rarefaction of the sorted-subset datasets indicated that sequencing was incomplete. Sampling was restricted to blood, and TCR repertoires in tissues likely differ from the TCR repertoires found in blood. Estimated clonotype richness was generally larger for naive than for memory subsets. Around 5% of naive CD4, 3.5% of naive CD8, 2.3% of memory CD4, and 0.35% to 0.5% of memory CD8 clonotypes were shared across a few donors.

Healthy HIV-negative adults with no recently reported acute infections or vaccinations were included as donors. Every donor was a Caucasian adult residing in Nashville, Tennessee, USA. Magnetic negative selection was used to enrich CD4+ T cells, after which naive cells were positively selected on CD45RA and the negative fraction became the memory subset. Blood was collected by leukapheresis, and PBMCs were isolated by Ficoll-Histopaque density gradient centrifugation and then cryopreserved in liquid nitrogen vapor phase. Analytical flow cytometry was used to check the purity and quantity of every magnetically sorted T cell population. Each sorted fraction had its genomic DNA isolated and then quantified by UV absorbance on a Nanodrop 2000c. Using the deep immunoSEQ assay, multiplex PCR amplified TCR CDR3 regions from genomic DNA. For each cell subset, the extracted genomic DNA was distributed evenly across all wells of several immunoSEQ 96-well plates, and each plate served as one replicate. For sorted subsets, 200 ng of genomic DNA, equivalent to 25,000 to 35,000 T cell genomes, went into each replicate PCR. The purified libraries were quantified using a Qubit 3.0 fluorometer, sized with a Bioanalyzer 2100, and then quantified again using the KAPA Library Quantification kit. A separate single-read 150-cycle Illumina NextSeq 550 flow cell was used to sequence each immunoSEQ 96-well plate. In the authors' own workflow: Because the immunoSEQ output held only junctional sequences and lacked quality scores, the filtering could not match the filtering applied to full-length reads. To assign V/J genes and CDR3, sequences were annotated against IMGT germline references using PyIR, a Python wrapper for IgBLAST v1.9. Reads were filtered out if the reads had weak V/J assignments (E-value above 1e-6), no CDR3, stop codons, out-of-frame junctions, or ambiguous translated residues. V3J clonotypes were defined by identical inferred V gene, J gene, and CDR3 amino acid sequence. The percentage overlap between two repertoires was calculated by dividing the number of shared unique clonotypes by the size of the smaller repertoire. Richness of each repertoire was evaluated using RTK rarefaction, the Chao1 estimator, and Recon v2.1 estimates of unobserved clonotypes. Generation probabilities for all TCRbeta clonotypes obtained by the gDNA method from a handful of donors were computed using OLGA. Imported from immuneACCESS, the table was reduced by TCRdb to in-frame sequences with V and J called. These copies leave out some clones; in studies compared against another copy, an unresolved V gene accounts for under half, and the cause of the remainder is not known. That table supplies the V and J calls and clone size; D and trimming were determined from the DNA. The table for this sample lists some 2,100,000 clones; around 95% of them were counted only once. Together, the top ten hold 0.1% to 0.15% of the sample.

To note about this clone: Its recognized antigen is unknown. No quality values exist for individual bases; no much larger clone is one base distant.

The V and J ends are trimmed by 1 base and 2 bases, leaving 14 bases between them. The CDR3 has 16 amino acids, counting the end cysteine and phenylalanine. The retained sequence is limited to the CDR3, 48 bases, with the frame set at the first base. As encoded in the germline V gene, CDR1 is SGHTS while CDR2 is YDEGEE. Recombination connected TRBV5-8 to TRBJ2-3; TRBD2 is possibly the D segment (6 matching bases). Source material: naive CD4+ T cells sorted from blood. In light of the paper, this sample's cell subset or site label describes: CD45RA+ positively selected. This receptor was obtained from a man between 18 and 35 years old in good health. CDR3 reads: CASSLSRREITDTQYF. The nucleotides are TGTGCCAGCAGCTTGTCCCGGCGGGAAATCACAGATACGCAGTATTTT.